A selection of T cell receptor beta chains follows, all from one sample in a study of T cells in Graves' hyperthyroidism and ophthalmopathy. TCRdb reanalysed the multiplex PCR reads using MiXCR and keeps one entry per CDR3 protein. The sample lists approximately 400,000 distinct CDR3 sequences, approximately 15% seen once, with about 19% in the top ten. Sequencing was done on a sample of blood. All receptors derive from a woman aged 25 to 39 with Graves' ophthalmopathy. Both conserved end residues are part of each CDR3.

V	CDR3
TRBV27	CASGFWPPDTQYF
TRBV19	CASQVDENTEAFF
TRBV19	CASMMGTGGVEAFF
TRBV13	CASSFKARGLNTEAFF
TRBV5-1	CASSFSGVRNYEQYF
TRBV24-1	CATSGRGEHNEQFF
TRBV6-1	CASRAGTADTYEQYF
TRBV5-1	CASREASGNTIYF
TRBV6-6	CASSYIRDRSLYSNQPQHF
TRBV7-2	CASSLARDIFYEQYF
TRBV12-5	CASGLSQGPHTGELFF
TRBV7-9	CASSSRWDIIYEQYF